The rows below give T cell receptor beta chains drawn from one sample of a study of Ad26.COV2.S vaccination and SARS-CoV-2 variants. Method: immunoSEQ multiplex PCR; TCRdb's copy keeps in-frame clones and lacks some. Of hundreds of thousands of clones in the sample, around 90% are singletons; the top ten hold less than 15%. The sample in question was peripheral blood, obtained in a trial of Ad26.COV2.S vaccine versus placebo. These receptors originate from a person aged 18-65 years who received the Ad26.COV2.S COVID-19 vaccine or a placebo. CDR3s include the opening cysteine and the closing phenylalanine or tryptophan. The D gene is left open where the match is weak. Where a row states a size, it is once, few, many or the class of an expanded clone; other rows omit it.

abundance: .
v_gene: TRBV20-1
d_gene: .
j_gene: TRBJ1-6
CDR3aa: CSASSQERSPLHF
CDR3nt: TGCAGTGCTAGTTCTCAGGAGCGTTCACCCCTCCACTTT

abundance: .
v_gene: TRBV5-4
d_gene: .
j_gene: TRBJ1-1
CDR3aa: CASSPGGNTEAFF
CDR3nt: TGTGCCAGCAGCCCAGGAGGGAACACTGAAGCTTTCTTT

abundance: .
v_gene: TRBV3-1/TRBV3-2
d_gene: TRBD2
j_gene: TRBJ2-1
CDR3aa: CASSPGLAGVSEQFF
CDR3nt: TGTGCCAGCAGCCCGGGACTAGCGGGAGTATCGGAGCAGTTCTTC

abundance: once
v_gene: TRBV9
d_gene: TRBD1
j_gene: TRBJ1-2
CDR3aa: CASSAPGTGAYGYTF
CDR3nt: TGTGCCAGCAGCGCGCCCGGGACAGGGGCATATGGCTACACCTTC

abundance: .
v_gene: TRBV4-1
d_gene: .
j_gene: TRBJ2-1
CDR3aa: CASRRLATTLTGNEQFF
CDR3nt: TGCGCCAGCCGGAGGCTAGCGACAACCCTAACCGGCAATGAGCAGTTCTTC

abundance: .
v_gene: TRBV27
d_gene: TRBD1
j_gene: TRBJ1-1
CDR3aa: CASSHLGTGTDTEAFF
CDR3nt: TGTGCCAGCAGTCACCTTGGGACAGGGACCGACACTGAAGCTTTCTTT

abundance: .
v_gene: TRBV10-2
d_gene: .
j_gene: TRBJ1-4
CDR3aa: CASSEIGVSTNEKLFF
CDR3nt: TGCGCCAGCAGTGAGATAGGGGTTTCCACTAATGAAAAACTGTTTTTT

abundance: .
v_gene: TRBV18
d_gene: .
j_gene: TRBJ2-7
CDR3aa: CASSPPGGGSSYEQYF
CDR3nt: TGTGCCAGCTCACCACCCGGCGGAGGCAGCTCCTACGAGCAGTACTTC

abundance: few
v_gene: TRBV7-2
d_gene: .
j_gene: TRBJ2-1
CDR3aa: CASSLAWSGSGEQFF
CDR3nt: TGTGCCAGCAGCTTAGCCTGGTCCGGCTCGGGAGAGCAGTTCTTC

abundance: .
v_gene: TRBV7-2
d_gene: TRBD1
j_gene: TRBJ2-3
CDR3aa: CASSRQGDTQYF
CDR3nt: TGTGCCAGCAGCCGACAGGGGGATACGCAGTATTTT

abundance: .
v_gene: TRBV30
d_gene: .
j_gene: TRBJ2-1
CDR3aa: CAGLGPPDNEQFF
CDR3nt: TGTGCCGGCTTGGGACCTCCGGACAATGAGCAGTTCTTC

abundance: .
v_gene: TRBV12-3/TRBV12-4
d_gene: TRBD1
j_gene: TRBJ1-2
CDR3aa: CASSPQGAAGYTF
CDR3nt: TGTGCCAGCAGTCCACAGGGGGCCGCTGGCTACACCTTC

abundance: .
v_gene: TRBV6-6
d_gene: .
j_gene: TRBJ2-1
CDR3aa: CASSYLLTNNEQFF
CDR3nt: TGTGCCAGCAGTTACCTCCTGACAAACAATGAGCAGTTCTTC

abundance: .
v_gene: TRBV18
d_gene: TRBD1
j_gene: TRBJ2-7
CDR3aa: CASSPAPGGYDEQYF
CDR3nt: TGTGCCAGCTCACCCGCGCCAGGGGGCTACGACGAGCAGTACTTC

abundance: .
v_gene: TRBV20-1
d_gene: TRBD2
j_gene: TRBJ2-1
CDR3aa: CSASGLAEINEQFF
CDR3nt: TGCAGTGCTAGTGGGCTAGCGGAGATAAATGAGCAGTTCTTC

abundance: .
v_gene: TRBV7-9
d_gene: .
j_gene: TRBJ2-5
CDR3aa: CASSLARGTAETQYF
CDR3nt: TGTGCCAGCAGCTTAGCAAGAGGCACAGCGGAGACCCAGTACTTC

abundance: .
v_gene: TRBV7-2
d_gene: .
j_gene: TRBJ2-7
CDR3aa: CASSPLLYEQYF
CDR3nt: TGTGCCAGCAGCCCCTTACTGTACGAGCAGTACTTC

abundance: .
v_gene: TRBV28
d_gene: TRBD2
j_gene: TRBJ2-7
CDR3aa: CASKRSGSWVFSEQYF
CDR3nt: TGTGCCAGCAAACGTAGCGGGAGTTGGGTTTTCTCCGAGCAGTACTTC

abundance: .
v_gene: TRBV19
d_gene: .
j_gene: TRBJ1-2
CDR3aa: CASNPSVNEITNYGYTF
CDR3nt: TGTGCCAGTAACCCTTCGGTCAACGAGATAACTAACTATGGCTACACCTTC

abundance: .
v_gene: TRBV10-3
d_gene: .
j_gene: TRBJ2-7
CDR3aa: CATKGGESYEQYF
CDR3nt: TGTGCCACGAAAGGGGGGGAATCCTACGAGCAGTACTTC

abundance: .
v_gene: TRBV4-3
d_gene: TRBD1
j_gene: TRBJ1-5
CDR3aa: CASSQNRGGDQPQHF
CDR3nt: TGCGCCAGCAGCCAAAACAGGGGCGGCGATCAGCCCCAGCATTTT

abundance: .
v_gene: TRBV5-1
d_gene: TRBD2
j_gene: TRBJ2-1
CDR3aa: CASSLAPSGSYNEQFF
CDR3nt: TGCGCCAGCAGCTTGGCCCCTAGCGGGAGCTACAATGAGCAGTTCTTC

abundance: .
v_gene: TRBV2
d_gene: .
j_gene: TRBJ1-2
CDR3aa: CASSADRYYGYTF
CDR3nt: TGTGCCAGCAGTGCCGACAGGTATTATGGCTACACCTTC